This T cell receptor beta chain was identified in a study of identical twins. Trimming shortened V by 7 bases and J by 6 bases, and 21 bases separated the two germline ends. CDR1 is KGHDR, CDR2 SFDVKD, per germline. This CDR3 is built from 16 residues. A single record per CDR3 protein comes from TCRdb applying MiXCR to the 5' RACE reads. The profile shows about 280,000 distinct CDR3 sequences, under 9% of them singletons. This same sample was also part of a study on yellow fever vaccine responses in identical twins.

The receptor's source is a young woman in good health. The V gene is TRBV24-1, the J gene TRBJ1-5; a possible D gene is TRBD1 (5 bases). Sample: memory (CD45RO+) T cells sorted from blood. The CDR3 region has the DNA TGTGCCACCAGCCTCGGGACCCTCGGCGAAGGTCAGCCCCAGCATTTT. This encodes CATSLGTLGEGQPQHF.